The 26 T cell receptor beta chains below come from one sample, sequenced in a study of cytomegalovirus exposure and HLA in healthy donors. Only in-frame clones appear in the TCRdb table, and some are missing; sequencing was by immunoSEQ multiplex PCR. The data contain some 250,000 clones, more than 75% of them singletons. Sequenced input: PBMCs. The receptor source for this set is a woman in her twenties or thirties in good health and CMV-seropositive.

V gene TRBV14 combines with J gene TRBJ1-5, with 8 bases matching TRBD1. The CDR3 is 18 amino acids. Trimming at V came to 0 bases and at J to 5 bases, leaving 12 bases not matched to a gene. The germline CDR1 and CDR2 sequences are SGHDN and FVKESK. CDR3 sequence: CASSQEVDRGLKDQPQHF. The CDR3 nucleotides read TGTGCCAGCAGCCAAGAAGTTGACAGGGGATTAAAAGATCAGCCCCAGCATTTT.

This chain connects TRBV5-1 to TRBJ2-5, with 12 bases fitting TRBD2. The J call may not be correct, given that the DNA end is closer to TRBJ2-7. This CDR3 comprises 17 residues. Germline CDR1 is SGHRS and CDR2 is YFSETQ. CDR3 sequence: CASSFGLAGNEGDEQYF. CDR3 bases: TGCGCCAGCAGCTTCGGACTAGCGGGGAACGAGGGGGACGAGCAGTACTTC.

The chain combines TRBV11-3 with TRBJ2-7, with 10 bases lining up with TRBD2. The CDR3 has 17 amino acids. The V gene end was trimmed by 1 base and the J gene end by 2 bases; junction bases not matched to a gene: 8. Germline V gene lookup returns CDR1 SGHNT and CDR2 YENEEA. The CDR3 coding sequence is TGTGCCAGCAGCTTAGCCCTCATGAGCGGGAGGGCCTACGAGCAGTACTTC. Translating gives CASSLALMSGRAYEQYF.

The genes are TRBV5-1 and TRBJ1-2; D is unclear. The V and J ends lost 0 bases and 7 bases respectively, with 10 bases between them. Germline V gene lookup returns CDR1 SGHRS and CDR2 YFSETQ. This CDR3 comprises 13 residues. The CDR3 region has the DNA TGCGCCAGCAGCTTGGCGGGGTTGAGTGGCTACACCTTC. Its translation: CASSLAGLSGYTF.

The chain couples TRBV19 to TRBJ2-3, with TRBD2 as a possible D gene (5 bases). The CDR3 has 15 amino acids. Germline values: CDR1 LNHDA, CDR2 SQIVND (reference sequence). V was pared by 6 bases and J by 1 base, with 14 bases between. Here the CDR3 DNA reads TGTGCCAGTAGGGACTTGCGGCGGGGCACAGATACGCAGTATTTT. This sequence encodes CASRDLRRGTDTQYF.

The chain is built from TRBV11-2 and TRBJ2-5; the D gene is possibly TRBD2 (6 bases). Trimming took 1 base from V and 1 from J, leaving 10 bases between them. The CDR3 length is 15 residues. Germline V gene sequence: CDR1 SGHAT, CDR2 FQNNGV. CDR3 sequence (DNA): TGTGCCAGCAGCTTAGGGAGACTAGTCCAAGAGACCCAGTACTTC. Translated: CASSLGRLVQETQYF.

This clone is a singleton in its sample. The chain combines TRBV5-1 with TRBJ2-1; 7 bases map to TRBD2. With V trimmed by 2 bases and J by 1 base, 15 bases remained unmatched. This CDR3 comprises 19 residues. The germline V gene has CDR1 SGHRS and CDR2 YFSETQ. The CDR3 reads CASSFGPASGVTSYNEQFF. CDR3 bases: TGCGCCAGCAGCTTTGGTCCGGCTAGCGGAGTTACTTCCTACAATGAGCAGTTCTTC.

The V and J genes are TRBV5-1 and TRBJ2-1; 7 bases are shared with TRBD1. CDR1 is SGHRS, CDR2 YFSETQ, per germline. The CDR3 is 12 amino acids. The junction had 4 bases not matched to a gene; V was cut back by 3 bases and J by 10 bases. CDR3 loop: CASSYRGWEQFF. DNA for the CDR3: TGCGCCAGCAGCTACAGGGGTTGGGAGCAGTTCTTC. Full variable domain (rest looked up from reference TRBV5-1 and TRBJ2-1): KAGVTQTPRYLIKTRGQQVTLSCSPISGHRSVSWYQQTPGQGLQFLFEYFSETQRNKGNFPGRFSGRQFSNSRSEMNVSTLELGDSALYLCASSYRGWEQFFGPGTRLTVL.

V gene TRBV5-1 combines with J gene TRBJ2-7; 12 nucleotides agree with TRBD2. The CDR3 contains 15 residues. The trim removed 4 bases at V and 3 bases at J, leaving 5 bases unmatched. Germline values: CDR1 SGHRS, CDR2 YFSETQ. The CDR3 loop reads CASSLGTSGLYEQYF. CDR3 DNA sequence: TGCGCCAGCAGCCTGGGGACTAGCGGGCTCTACGAGCAGTACTTC.

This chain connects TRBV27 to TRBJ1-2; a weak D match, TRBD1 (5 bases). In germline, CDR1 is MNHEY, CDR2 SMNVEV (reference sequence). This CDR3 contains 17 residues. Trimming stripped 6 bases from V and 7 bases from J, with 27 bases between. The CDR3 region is CASSDISPPWGWVGYTF. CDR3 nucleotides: TGTGCCAGCAGCGACATAAGCCCACCCTGGGGCTGGGTTGGCTACACCTTC.

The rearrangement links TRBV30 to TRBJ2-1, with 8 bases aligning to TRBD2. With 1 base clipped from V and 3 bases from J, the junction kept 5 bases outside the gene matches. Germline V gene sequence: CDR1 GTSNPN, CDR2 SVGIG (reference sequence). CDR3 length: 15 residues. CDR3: CAWSGQLADYNEQFF. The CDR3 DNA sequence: TGTGCCTGGAGTGGACAACTAGCGGACTACAATGAGCAGTTCTTC.

The CDR3 coding sequence is TGCGCCAGCAGCCAAAGGACAGGGTCCAACAATCAGCCCCAGCATTTT. As protein: CASSQRTGSNNQPQHF. V usage is TRBV4-1 and J usage is TRBJ1-5; 8 bases are a match to TRBD1. Trimming took 2 bases from V and 3 from J; bases not matched to a gene: 6. The CDR3 is 16 amino acids. The germline V gene has CDR1 MGHRA and CDR2 YSYEKL.

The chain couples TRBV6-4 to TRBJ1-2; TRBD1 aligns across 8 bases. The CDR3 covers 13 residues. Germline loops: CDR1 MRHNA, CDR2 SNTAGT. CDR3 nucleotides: TGTGACGGGCCAGGGGGCGTAATTGATGGCTACACCTTC. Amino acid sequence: CDGPGGVIDGYTF.

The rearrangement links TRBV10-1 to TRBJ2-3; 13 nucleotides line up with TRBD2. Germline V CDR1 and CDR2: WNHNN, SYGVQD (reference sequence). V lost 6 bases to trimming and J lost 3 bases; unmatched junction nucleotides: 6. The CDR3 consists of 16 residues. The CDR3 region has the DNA TGCGCCAGCAGCGTTCCGGGACTAGCGGGGACAGATACGCAGTATTTT. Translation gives CASSVPGLAGTDTQYF.

The DNA of the CDR3 is TGCGCCAGCAGCCGCCTCGGACTCCTCAATCAGCCCCAGCATTTT. It specifies CASSRLGLLNQPQHF. The chain combines TRBV4-1 with TRBJ1-5; D call uncertain. Germline V lookup: CDR1 MGHRA, CDR2 YSYEKL. V was shortened by 4 bases and J by 3 bases, with 13 bases between the two germline ends. This CDR3 contains 15 residues.

CDR3 in amino acids: CASSPIKSPEPGQTHTYEQYF. The CDR3 nucleotides are TGTGCCAGCAGTCCCATCAAATCCCCCGAGCCTGGACAGACACATACCTACGAGCAGTACTTC. V usage is TRBV28 and J usage is TRBJ2-7; D might be TRBD1 (6 bases). The germline V and J ends were trimmed by 5 bases and 2 bases, with 34 bases remaining between them. The germline CDR1 and CDR2 sequences are MDHEN and SYDVKM. This CDR3 has 21 residues.

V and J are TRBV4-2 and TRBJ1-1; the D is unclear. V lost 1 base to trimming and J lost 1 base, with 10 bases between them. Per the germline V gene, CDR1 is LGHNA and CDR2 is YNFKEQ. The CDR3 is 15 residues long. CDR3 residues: CASSQVPVANTEAFF. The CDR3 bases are TGTGCCAGCAGCCAAGTTCCAGTCGCGAACACTGAAGCTTTCTTT.

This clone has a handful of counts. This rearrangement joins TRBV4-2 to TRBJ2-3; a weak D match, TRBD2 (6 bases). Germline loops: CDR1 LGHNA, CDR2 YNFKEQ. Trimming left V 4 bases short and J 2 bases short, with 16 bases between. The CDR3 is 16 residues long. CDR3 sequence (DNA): TGTGCCAGCAGCCTAAAGGGACTTCTTACCACAGATACGCAGTATTTT. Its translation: CASSLKGLLTTDTQYF.

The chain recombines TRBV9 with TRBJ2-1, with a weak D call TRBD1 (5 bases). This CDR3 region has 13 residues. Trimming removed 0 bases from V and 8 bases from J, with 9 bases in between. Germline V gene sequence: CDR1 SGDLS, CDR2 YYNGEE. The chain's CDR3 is CASSVARDYEQFF. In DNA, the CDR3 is TGTGCCAGCAGCGTAGCCAGGGATTATGAGCAGTTCTTC.

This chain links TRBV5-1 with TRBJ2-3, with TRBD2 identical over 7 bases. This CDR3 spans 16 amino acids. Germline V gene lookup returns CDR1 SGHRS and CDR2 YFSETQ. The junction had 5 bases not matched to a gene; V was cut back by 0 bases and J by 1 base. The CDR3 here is CASSLAITSGTDTQYF. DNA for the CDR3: TGCGCCAGCAGCTTGGCCATCACTAGCGGCACAGATACGCAGTATTTT. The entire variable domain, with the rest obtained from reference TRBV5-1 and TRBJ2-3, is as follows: KAGVTQTPRYLIKTRGQQVTLSCSPISGHRSVSWYQQTPGQGLQFLFEYFSETQRNKGNFPGRFSGRQFSNSRSEMNVSTLELGDSALYLCASSLAITSGTDTQYFGPGTRLTVL.

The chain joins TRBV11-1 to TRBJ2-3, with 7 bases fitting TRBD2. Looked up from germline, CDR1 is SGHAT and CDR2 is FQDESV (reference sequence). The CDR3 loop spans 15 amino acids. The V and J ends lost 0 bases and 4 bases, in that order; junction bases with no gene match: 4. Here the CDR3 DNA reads TGTGCCAGCAGCTTAGCCCGACGGGAGGCAGATACGCAGTATTTT. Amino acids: CASSLARREADTQYF.

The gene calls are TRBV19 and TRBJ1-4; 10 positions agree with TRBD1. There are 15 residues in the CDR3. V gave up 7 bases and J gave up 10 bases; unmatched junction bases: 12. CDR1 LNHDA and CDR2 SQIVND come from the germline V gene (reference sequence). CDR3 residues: CASNRQGAERGKLFF. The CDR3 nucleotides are TGTGCCAGTAATAGACAGGGGGCTGAGAGGGGAAAACTGTTTTTT. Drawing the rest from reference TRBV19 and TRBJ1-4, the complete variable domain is DGGITQSPKYLFRKEGQNVTLSCEQNLNHDAMYWYRQDPGQGLRLIYYSQIVNDFQKGDIAEGYSVSREKKESFPLTVTSAQKNPTAFYLCASNRQGAERGKLFFGSGTQLSVL.

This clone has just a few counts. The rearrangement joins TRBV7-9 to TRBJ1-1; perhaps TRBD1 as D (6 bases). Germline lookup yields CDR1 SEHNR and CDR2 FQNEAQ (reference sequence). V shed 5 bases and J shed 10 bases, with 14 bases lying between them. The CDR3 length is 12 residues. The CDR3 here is CASSPDSFRAFF. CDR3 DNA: TGTGCCAGCAGCCCGGACAGCTTCAGAGCTTTCTTT.

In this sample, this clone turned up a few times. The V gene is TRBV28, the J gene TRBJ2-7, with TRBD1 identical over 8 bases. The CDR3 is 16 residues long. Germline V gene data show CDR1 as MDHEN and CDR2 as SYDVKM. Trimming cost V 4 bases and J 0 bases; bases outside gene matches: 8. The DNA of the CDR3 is TGTGCCAGCAGTTCCACCAGGGGGCAAAGCTCCTACGAGCAGTACTTC. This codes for CASSSTRGQSSYEQYF.

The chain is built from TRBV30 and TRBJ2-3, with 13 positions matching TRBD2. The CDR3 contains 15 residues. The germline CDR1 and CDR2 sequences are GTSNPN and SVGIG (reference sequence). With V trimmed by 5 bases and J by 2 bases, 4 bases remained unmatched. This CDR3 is CAWRLAGGNTDTQYF. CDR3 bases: TGTGCCTGGCGACTAGCGGGAGGTAACACAGATACGCAGTATTTT.

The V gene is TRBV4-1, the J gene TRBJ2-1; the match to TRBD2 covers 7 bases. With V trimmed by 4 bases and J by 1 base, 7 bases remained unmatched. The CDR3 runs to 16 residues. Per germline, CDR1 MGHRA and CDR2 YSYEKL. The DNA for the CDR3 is TGCGCCAGCAGCCCACAGGCGGGAGTATCCTACAATGAGCAGTTCTTC. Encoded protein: CASSPQAGVSYNEQFF.